This TCR beta chain is from a study of T cell changes during pregnancy in multiple sclerosis. The data were produced by immunoSEQ multiplex PCR, yet TCRdb's version contains in-frame clones alone and is incomplete. The table lists around 68,000 clones, 90% to 95% of them singletons. Germline V gives CDR1 SGHRS, CDR2 YFSETQ. Deletions cut 4 bases from V and 0 bases from J, with 17 bases between. There are 17 residues in the CDR3. The V gene is TRBV5-1, the J gene TRBJ1-3; D perhaps matches TRBD1 (5 bases). The sequencing here drew on peripheral blood, taken after pregnancy. This clonotype was obtained from a female donor in good health, enrolled as a control in a pregnancy study. The CDR3 protein is CASSPPLDTVSGNTIYF. DNA for the CDR3: TGCGCCAGCAGCCCTCCTCTGGACACCGTCTCTGGAAACACCATATATTTT.